This T cell receptor (beta chain) was obtained from a study of control samples from healthy donors and cancer patients. Notes on this clone: Distinct nucleotide sequences in the sample also encode this CDR3.

The repertoire was sequenced with immunoSEQ multiplex PCR; TCRdb's copy has only in-frame clones and lacks some. The table includes 100,000 or so clones, 83% detected once. The germline V gene encodes CDR1 MNHNS and CDR2 SASEGT. This CDR3 spans 14 amino acids. The V end lost 2 bases, the J end lost 10 bases, and 12 bases lay between the germline ends. This TCR came from a woman aged 45-65 years in good health. The sequencing sample was made of blood. This chain links TRBV6-1 with TRBJ1-6, with D tentatively TRBD1 (5 bases). The CDR3 DNA follows: TGTGCCAGCAGTGAAAGGAGGGGCGGGTCACCCCTCCACTTT. It codes for CASSERRGGSPLHF.